Each of the 2 T cell receptor beta chains below was sequenced from the same sample in a study of post-analysis software for immune sequencing data. Study findings and constraints: Roughly five TRBV segments were significantly more frequent in patients than in controls. TRBV5-6, TRBV5-1 and TRBV20-1 were among these segments.

These receptors have no known antigen. Sequencing libraries made from TCR beta cDNA carried unique molecular identifiers. One entry per CDR3 protein results from TCRdb running MiXCR on the PCR reads. The data hold roughly 600,000 distinct CDR3 sequences, with around 44% observed a single time. The sample taken for sequencing was blood. These receptors all stem from a girl aged 5 to 17 with multiple sclerosis.

This clonotype is a singleton in its sample. V gene TRBV7-9 combines with J gene TRBJ2-7; TRBD2 matches at 8 bases. J gave up 1 base and V 6 bases, and 5 bases lay outside the gene matches. CDR3 length: 14 amino acids. Germline CDR1 and CDR2: SEHNR and FQNEAQ (reference sequence). The CDR3 loop reads CASRHGGGSYEQYF. The DNA of the CDR3 is TGTGCCAGCAGACACGGCGGGGGGTCCTACGAGCAGTACTTC.

The gene calls are TRBV12-3 or TRBV12-4 and TRBJ2-7; TRBD1 aligns across 11 bases. J was trimmed by 5 bases and V by 6 bases; bases with no gene match: 9. This CDR3 contains 15 residues. The CDR3 spells CASSPGWTGGDEQYF. The CDR3 region has the DNA TGTGCCAGCAGCCCCGGCTGGACAGGGGGCGACGAGCAGTACTTC.